This TCR beta chain was recovered during a study of T cell repertoires in cytomegalovirus infection. Study in general: Both CMV infection and a matching HLA type were indicated by public TCR beta signatures.

Each CDR3 protein is one row after TCRdb ran MiXCR on the reads. Here the sample spans about 890,000 distinct CDR3 sequences, less than 40% being singletons. Whole-study results and caveats: CMV carriers with the relevant HLA were identified by cumulative public TCR beta family frequency.

Trimming cost V 6 bases and J 0 bases, with 12 bases left between them. Germline values: CDR1 MNHEY, CDR2 SMNVEV (reference sequence). CDR3 length: 14 amino acids. This clonotype was found many times. Its specificity is unknown. The specimen comprised cultured CD8+ T cells from PBMCs, sampled from culture after CMV antigen stimulation. The TCR comes from a human donor in good health (CMV status not recorded). Some clones in this sample may be carry-over from other donors' samples. V and J are TRBV27 and TRBJ2-7; a possible D gene is TRBD1 (5 bases). CDR3 coding DNA: TGTGCCAGCAGCCTTGGACACAACTCCTACGAGCAGTACTTC. This encodes CASSLGHNSYEQYF.